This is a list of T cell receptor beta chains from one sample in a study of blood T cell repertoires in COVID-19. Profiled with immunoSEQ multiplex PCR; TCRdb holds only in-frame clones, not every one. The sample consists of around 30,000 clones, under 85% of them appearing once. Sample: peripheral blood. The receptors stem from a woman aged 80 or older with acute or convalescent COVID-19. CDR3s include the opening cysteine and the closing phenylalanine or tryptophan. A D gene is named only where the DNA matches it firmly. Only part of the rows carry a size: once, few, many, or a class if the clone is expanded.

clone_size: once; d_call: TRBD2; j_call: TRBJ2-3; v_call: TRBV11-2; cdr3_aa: CASSLGVAGSTDTQYF; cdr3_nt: TGTGCCAGCAGCTTAGGGGTAGCGGGGAGCACAGATACGCAGTATTTT
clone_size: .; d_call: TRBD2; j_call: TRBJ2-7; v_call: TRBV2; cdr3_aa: CASSSGGLYEQYF; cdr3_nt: TGTGCCAGCAGCAGCGGGGGCCTCTACGAGCAGTACTTC
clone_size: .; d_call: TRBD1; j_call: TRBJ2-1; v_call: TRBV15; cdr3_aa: CATSRPGTGTHNEQFF; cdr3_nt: TGTGCCACCAGCAGACCCGGGACAGGGACCCACAATGAGCAGTTCTTC
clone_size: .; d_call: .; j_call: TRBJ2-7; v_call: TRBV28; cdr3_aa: CASSLTGQTYEQYF; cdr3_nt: TGTGCCAGCAGTTTGACCGGACAGACCTACGAGCAGTACTTC
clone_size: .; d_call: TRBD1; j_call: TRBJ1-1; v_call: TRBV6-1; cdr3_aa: CASSESTGANTEAFF; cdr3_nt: TGTGCCAGCAGTGAAAGTACAGGGGCGAACACTGAAGCTTTCTTT
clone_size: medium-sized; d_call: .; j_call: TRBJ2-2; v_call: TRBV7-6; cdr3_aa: CASSLVLPPGGELFF; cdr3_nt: TGTGCCAGCAGCTTAGTACTCCCCCCGGGCGGGGAGCTGTTTTTT
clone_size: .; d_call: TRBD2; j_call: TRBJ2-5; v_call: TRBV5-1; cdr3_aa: CASNRLAGETQYF; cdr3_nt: TGCGCCAGCAATCGACTAGCGGGCGAGACCCAGTACTTC
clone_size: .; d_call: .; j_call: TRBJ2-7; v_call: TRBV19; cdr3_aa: CASSISASAREQYF; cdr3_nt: TGTGCCAGTAGTATATCGGCTAGCGCTAGGGAGCAGTACTTC
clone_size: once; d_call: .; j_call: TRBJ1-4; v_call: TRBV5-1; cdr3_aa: CASSLAGRGGEKLFF; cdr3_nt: TGCGCCAGCAGCTTGGCAGGCAGGGGAGGGGAAAAACTGTTTTTT
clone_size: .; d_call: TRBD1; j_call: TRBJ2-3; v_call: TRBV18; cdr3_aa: CASSPLQGTDTQYF; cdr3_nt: TGTGCCAGCTCACCACTACAGGGGACAGATACGCAGTATTTT
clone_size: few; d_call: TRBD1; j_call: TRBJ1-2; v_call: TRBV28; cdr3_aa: CASSSTPRDRRW; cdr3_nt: TGTGCCAGCAGTTCAACCCCCCGGGACAGGCGGTGG
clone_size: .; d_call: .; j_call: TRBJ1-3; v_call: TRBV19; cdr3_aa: CASSPLGVASGNTIYF; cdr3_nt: TGTGCCAGTAGTCCCCTCGGGGTAGCATCTGGAAACACCATATATTTT
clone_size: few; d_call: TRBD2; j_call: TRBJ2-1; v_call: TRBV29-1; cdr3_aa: CSVDLAGGSYNEQFF; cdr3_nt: TGCAGCGTTGATCTAGCGGGGGGGTCATACAATGAGCAGTTCTTC
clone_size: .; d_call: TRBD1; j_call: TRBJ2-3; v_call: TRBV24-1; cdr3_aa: CATSDLRDRGSTDTQYF; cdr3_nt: TGTGCCACCAGTGATTTGCGGGACAGGGGGAGCACAGATACGCAGTATTTT
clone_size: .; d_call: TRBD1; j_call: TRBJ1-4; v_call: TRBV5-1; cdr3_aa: CASSPGTGREKLFF; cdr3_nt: TGCGCCAGCAGTCCCGGGACAGGCAGAGAAAAACTGTTTTTT
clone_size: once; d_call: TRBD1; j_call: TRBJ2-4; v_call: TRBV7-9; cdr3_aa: CASSYNYGRGHFSNIQYF; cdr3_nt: TGTGCCAGCAGTTACAATTACGGCAGGGGGCATTTCTCGAACATTCAGTACTTC
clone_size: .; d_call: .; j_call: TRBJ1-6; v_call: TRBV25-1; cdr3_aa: CASSDRSSYNSPLHF; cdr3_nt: TGTGCCAGCAGTGATCGTAGCTCCTATAATTCACCCCTCCACTTT
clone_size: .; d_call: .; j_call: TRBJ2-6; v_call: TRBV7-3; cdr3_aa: CASSLRARTASSGANVLTF; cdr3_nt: TGTGCCAGCAGCTTAAGGGCCCGGACAGCCTCCTCTGGGGCCAACGTCCTGACTTTC
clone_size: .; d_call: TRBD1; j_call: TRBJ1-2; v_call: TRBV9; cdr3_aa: CASSVGQGFGYTF; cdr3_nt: TGTGCCAGCAGCGTAGGACAGGGTTTCGGCTACACCTTC
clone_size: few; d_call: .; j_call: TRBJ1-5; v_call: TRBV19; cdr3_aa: CASRETGSGNQPQHF; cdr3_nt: TGTGCCAGTAGAGAGACAGGATCCGGCAATCAGCCCCAGCATTTT
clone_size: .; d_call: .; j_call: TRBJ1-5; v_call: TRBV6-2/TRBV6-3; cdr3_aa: CASSYSGSQPQHF; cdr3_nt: TGTGCCAGCAGTTACTCCGGGAGTCAGCCCCAGCATTTT
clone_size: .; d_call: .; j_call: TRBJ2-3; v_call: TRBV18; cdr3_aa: CASSPLASTDTQYF; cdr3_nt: TGTGCCAGCTCACCCTTGGCTAGCACAGATACGCAGTATTTT
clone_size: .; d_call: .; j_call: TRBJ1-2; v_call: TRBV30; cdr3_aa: CARRGLANYGYTF; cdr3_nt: TGTGCCCGAAGGGGGTTGGCTAACTATGGCTACACCTTC
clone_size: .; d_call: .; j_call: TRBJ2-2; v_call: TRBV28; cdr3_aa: CASSLLAPTGELFF; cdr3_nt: TGTGCCAGCAGTTTACTAGCGCCAACCGGGGAGCTGTTTTTT
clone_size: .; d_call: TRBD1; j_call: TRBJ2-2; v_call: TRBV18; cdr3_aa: CASSPRQGVGAGELFF; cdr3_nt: TGTGCCAGCTCACCACGACAGGGGGTCGGGGCCGGGGAGCTGTTTTTT
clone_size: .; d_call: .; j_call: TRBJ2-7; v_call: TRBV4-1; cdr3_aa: CASSQPKAGPGMNAYEQYF; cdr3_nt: TGCGCCAGCAGCCAACCGAAAGCAGGTCCTGGCATGAACGCATACGAGCAGTACTTC
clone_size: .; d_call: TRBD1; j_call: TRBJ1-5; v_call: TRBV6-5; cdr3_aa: CASKLSQGGNQPQHF; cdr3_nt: TGTGCCAGCAAGTTGTCCCAGGGGGGCAATCAGCCCCAGCATTTT
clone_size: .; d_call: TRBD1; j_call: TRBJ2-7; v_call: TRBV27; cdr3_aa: CASIGQGRRAYEQYF; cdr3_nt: TGTGCCAGCATCGGACAGGGACGACGGGCCTACGAGCAGTACTTC
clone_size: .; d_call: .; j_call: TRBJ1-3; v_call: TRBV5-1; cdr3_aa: CASSLEGNSYGNTIYF; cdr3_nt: TGCGCCAGCAGCTTGGAGGGGAACAGCTATGGAAACACCATATATTTT
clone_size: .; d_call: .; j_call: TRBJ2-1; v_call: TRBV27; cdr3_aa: CASSLSPRGYNEQFF; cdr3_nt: TGTGCCAGCAGTTTATCCCCTCGCGGGTACAATGAGCAGTTCTTC
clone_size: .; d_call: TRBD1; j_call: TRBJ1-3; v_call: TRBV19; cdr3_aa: CASNNDRGRHTIYF; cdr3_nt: TGTGCCAGTAACAACGACAGGGGTAGACACACCATATATTTT
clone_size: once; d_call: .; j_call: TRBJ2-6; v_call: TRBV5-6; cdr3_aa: CASSLVDRSGANVLTF; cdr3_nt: TGTGCCAGCAGCTTGGTTGACAGATCTGGGGCCAACGTCCTGACTTTC
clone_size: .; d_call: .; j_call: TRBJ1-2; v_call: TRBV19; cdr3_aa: CASSTRDSGYGYTF; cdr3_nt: TGTGCCAGTAGTACCCGCGACAGCGGGTATGGCTACACCTTC
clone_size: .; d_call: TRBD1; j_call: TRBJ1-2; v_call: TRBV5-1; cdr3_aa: CASMRDQTGDGYTF; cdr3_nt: TGCGCCAGCATGAGGGACCAGACAGGGGATGGCTACACCTTC
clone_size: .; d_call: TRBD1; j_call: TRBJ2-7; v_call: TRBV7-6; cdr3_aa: CASSIQGGEQYF; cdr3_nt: TGTGCCAGCAGCATACAGGGGGGCGAGCAGTACTTC
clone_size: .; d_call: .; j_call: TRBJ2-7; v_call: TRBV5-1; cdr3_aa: CASSLDGTYEQYF; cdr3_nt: TGCGCCAGCAGCTTGGACGGGACTTACGAGCAGTACTTC
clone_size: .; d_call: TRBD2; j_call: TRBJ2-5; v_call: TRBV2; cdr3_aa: CASSRLAGGWYF; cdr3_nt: TGTGCCAGCAGTCGACTAGCGGGAGGCTGGTACTTC
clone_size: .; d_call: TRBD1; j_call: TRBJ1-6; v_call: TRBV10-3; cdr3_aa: CATAGTEFSPLHF; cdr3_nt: TGTGCCACCGCGGGGACAGAGTTTTCACCCCTCCACTTT
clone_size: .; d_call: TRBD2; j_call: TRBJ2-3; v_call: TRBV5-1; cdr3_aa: CASSAASGGASTQYF; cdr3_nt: TGCGCCAGCAGCGCGGCAAGCGGGGGGGCGAGTACGCAGTATTTT
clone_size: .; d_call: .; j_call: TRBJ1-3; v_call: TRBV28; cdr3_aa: CASRPGDNSGNTIYF; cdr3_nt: TGTGCCAGCAGACCCGGGGACAACTCTGGAAACACCATATATTTT
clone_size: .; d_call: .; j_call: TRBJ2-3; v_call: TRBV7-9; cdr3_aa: CASSLSTDTQYF; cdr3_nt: TGTGCCAGCAGCCTTAGCACAGATACGCAGTATTTT
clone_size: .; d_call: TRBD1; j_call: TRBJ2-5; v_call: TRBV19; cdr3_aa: CASSTTGPGRETQYF; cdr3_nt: TGTGCCAGTAGTACGACAGGGCCCGGCCGAGAGACCCAGTACTTC
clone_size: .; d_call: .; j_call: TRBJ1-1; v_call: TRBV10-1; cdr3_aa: CASSESGGNTEAFF; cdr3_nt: TGCGCCAGCAGTGAGTCGGGAGGGAACACTGAAGCTTTCTTT
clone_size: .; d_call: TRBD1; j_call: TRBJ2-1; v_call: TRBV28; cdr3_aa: CASKDRGWGDEQFF; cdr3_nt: TGTGCCAGCAAGGACAGGGGATGGGGCGATGAGCAGTTCTTC
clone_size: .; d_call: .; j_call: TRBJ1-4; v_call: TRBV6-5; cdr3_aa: CASRQPTNEKLFF; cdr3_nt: TGTGCCAGCAGACAGCCAACTAATGAAAAACTGTTTTTT
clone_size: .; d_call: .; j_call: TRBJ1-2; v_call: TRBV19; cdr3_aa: CASSNRESNYGYTF; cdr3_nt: TGTGCCAGTAGTAATCGGGAATCAAACTATGGCTACACCTTC
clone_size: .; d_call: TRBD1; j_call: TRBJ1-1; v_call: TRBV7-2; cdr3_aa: CASSFTGTGGKTEAFF; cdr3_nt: TGTGCCAGCAGCTTTACCGGGACAGGGGGGAAAACTGAAGCTTTCTTT
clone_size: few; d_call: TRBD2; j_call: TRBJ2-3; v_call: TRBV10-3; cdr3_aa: CAISPTGLAGHTDTQYF; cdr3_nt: TGTGCCATCAGTCCAACCGGACTAGCGGGGCACACAGATACGCAGTATTTT
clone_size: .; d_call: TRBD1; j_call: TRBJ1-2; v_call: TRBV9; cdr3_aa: CASSVAGTDLYGYTF; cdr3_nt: TGTGCCAGCAGCGTAGCTGGGACAGACTTGTATGGCTACACCTTC
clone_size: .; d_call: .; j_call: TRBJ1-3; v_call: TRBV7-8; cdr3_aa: CASTYPGDTIYF; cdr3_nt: TGTGCCAGCACCTACCCCGGGGACACCATATATTTT
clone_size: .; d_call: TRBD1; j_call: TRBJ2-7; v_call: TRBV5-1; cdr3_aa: CASSSLDRGQREQYF; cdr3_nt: TGCGCCAGCAGCTCCTTGGACAGGGGGCAACGGGAGCAGTACTTC